The TCR beta chain described here comes from a study of blood T cells in healthy people across ages. Findings and caveats of the study: The recorded TCR beta diversity per million T cells decreased in a roughly linear manner with age.

A J-beta primer mix and a sample-barcoded 5' primer were used in a second PCR of about 7 to 12 cycles. One entry per CDR3 protein results from TCRdb running MiXCR on the 5' RACE reads. This sample has roughly 730,000 distinct CDR3 sequences; roughly 50% occur once, and the top ten carry 20% to 30%. As regards this clonotype: Antigen specificity is unknown.

Sequenced material: blood. This clonotype was sampled from a man between 35 and 55 years old in good health.

The CDR3 nucleotides read TGTGCCTGGAGTTCCCGAGAGACCCAGTACTTC. Its translation is CAWSSRETQYF. V and J are TRBV30 and TRBJ2-5; D is ambiguous. Between the trimmed V and J ends, which lost 2 bases and 4 bases, there was a span of 5 bases. CDR1 and CDR2 (germline): GTSNPN, SVGIG (reference sequence). CDR3 size: 11 residues. Filled out from reference TRBV30 and TRBJ2-5, the complete variable domain reads SQTIHQWPATLVQPVGSPLSLECTVEGTSNPNLYWYRQAAGRGLQLLFYSVGIGQISSEVPQNLSASRPQDRQFILSSKKLLLSDSGFYLCAWSSRETQYFGPGTRLLVL.